This TCR beta chain was retrieved from a study of cytomegalovirus exposure and HLA in healthy donors. Study information: A prior analysis found 95 million to 140 million unique TCR beta sequences from around 200 million T cells. The study's findings and limits: According to the study, around 150 TCR beta chains were cytomegalovirus-associated. It was assumed in the presence/absence analyses that sequencing depth was roughly uniform across donors. In a later analysis, HLA-associated TCR beta chains were more clonally expanded than equally common others.

This PCR relied on a set of 60 Vbeta primers and 13 Jbeta primers. The assay was immunoSEQ multiplex PCR, and TCRdb's table has in-frame clones only and misses some. The repertoire holds roughly 200,000 clones, with over 75% as singletons. A note on this clone: Antigen: not known.

Germline CDR1 is SGHRS and CDR2 is YFSETQ. V gave up 6 bases and J gave up 0 bases, with 15 bases separating them. The CDR3 spans 15 residues. The specimen sequenced was PBMCs. The clonotype was recovered from a woman aged 50 to 65 in good health and CMV-seronegative. The chain has TRBV5-1 and TRBJ1-1; D not certain. The CDR3 here is CASTVGVDLNTEAFF. CDR3 bases: TGCGCCAGCACAGTCGGGGTTGATTTGAACACTGAAGCTTTCTTT.